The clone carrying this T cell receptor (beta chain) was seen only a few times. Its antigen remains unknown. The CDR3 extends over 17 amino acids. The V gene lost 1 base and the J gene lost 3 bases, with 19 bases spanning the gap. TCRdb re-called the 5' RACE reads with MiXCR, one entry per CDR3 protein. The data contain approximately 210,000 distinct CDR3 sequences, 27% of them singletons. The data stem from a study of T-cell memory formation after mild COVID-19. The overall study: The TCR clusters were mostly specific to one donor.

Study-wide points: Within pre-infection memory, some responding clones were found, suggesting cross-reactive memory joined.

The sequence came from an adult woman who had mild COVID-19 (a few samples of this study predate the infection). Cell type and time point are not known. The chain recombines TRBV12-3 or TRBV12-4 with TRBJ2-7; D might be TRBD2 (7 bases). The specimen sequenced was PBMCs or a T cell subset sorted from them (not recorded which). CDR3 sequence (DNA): TGTGCCAGCAGTTTAGTGACAGGCGCCGGGGGGCGCTACGAGCAGTACTTC. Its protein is CASSLVTGAGGRYEQYF.